This T cell receptor (beta chain) emerged from a study of cytomegalovirus exposure and HLA in healthy donors. Findings of the study overall: Published work reported that the classifier diagnosed cytomegalovirus status with high specificity and sensitivity.

Germline V gene lookup returns CDR1 MNHNS and CDR2 SASEGT. This CDR3 comprises 14 residues. The V end lost 4 bases, the J end lost 3 bases, and 13 bases lay between the germline ends. The primer mix had 60 Vbeta and 13 Jbeta primers. TCRdb's table, derived via immunoSEQ multiplex PCR, lists solely in-frame clones and lacks some. The table shows under 140,000 clones, with more than 75% occurring only once. As for this clone: The antigen is unknown.

What was sequenced was PBMCs. This sequence joins TRBV6-1 and TRBJ2-7; no clear D. This TCR came from a middle-aged man in good health and CMV-seronegative. The CDR3 coding sequence is TGTGCCAGCAGTGTGGAGTCGCCATACTACGAGCAGTACTTC. Its protein product is CASSVESPYYEQYF.